These 8 T cell receptor beta chains were all obtained from the same sample, sequenced in a study of molecular identifiers for immune sequencing clone quantification. TCRdb reprocessed the PCR reads via MiXCR and lists one record per CDR3 protein. The sample has around 300,000 distinct CDR3 sequences; over 20% are singletons. The sequencing input was naive CD8+ T cells from blood, with Jurkat cell RNA spiked in. Subset reported: FACS-sorted CD8+CD4-CCR7+CD45RA+ naive T cells. These receptor sequences come from a human donor in good health. Some libraries in this study had Jurkat cell RNA spiked in.

The V call is TRBV3-1, the J call TRBJ2-4, with D possibly matching TRBD1 (5 bases). The V end lost 2 bases, the J end lost 0 bases, and 11 bases lay between the germline ends. The length of the CDR3 is 16 residues. Germline loops: CDR1 LGHDT, CDR2 YNNKEL (reference sequence). CDR3 in amino acids: CASSQPDTIAKNIQYF. CDR3 nucleotides: TGTGCCAGCAGCCAACCGGACACCATAGCCAAAAACATTCAGTACTTC.

About this clonotype itself: The junction and the germline gene differ at one end; a read error may be behind it. This chain uses TRBV30 with TRBJ2-7, with D possibly TRBD2 on 6 matching bases. CDR1 GTSNPN and CDR2 SVGIG come from the germline V gene (reference sequence). The CDR3 runs 14 residues. CDR3 nucleotide sequence: TGTGCCCGGAGTGGTGGGACTGCTTCCTACGAGCAGTACTTC. Translating gives CARSGGTASYEQYF. The full variable domain, with the rest looked up from reference TRBV30 and TRBJ2-7, is SQTIHQWPATLVQPVGSPLSLECTVEGTSNPNLYWYRQAAGRGLQLLFYSVGIGQISSEVPQNLSASRPQDRQFILSSKKLLLSDSGFYLCARSGGTASYEQYFGPGTRLTVT.

V and J are TRBV12-3 or TRBV12-4 and TRBJ2-2; TRBD2 aligns across 10 bases. The CDR3 is 15 amino acids. V lost 11 bases to trimming and J lost 6 bases; unmatched junction nucleotides: 12. As DNA, the CDR3 is TGTGCCGTTATGGCCCAGCGGGGGGGCGCCGGGGAGCTGTTTTTT. Amino acid sequence: CAVMAQRGGAGELFF.

V gene TRBV12-3 or TRBV12-4 combines with J gene TRBJ2-3; D is perhaps TRBD1 or TRBD2 (5 bases each). V lost 2 bases to trimming and J lost 8 bases, with 11 bases between them. The CDR3 sequence is 13 residues long. CDR3 sequence: CASSLIGAVTQYF. The DNA for the CDR3 is TGTGCCAGCAGTTTAATCGGGGCAGTTACGCAGTATTTT.

This clonotype was picked up many times. The chain employs TRBV29-1 and TRBJ2-5, with D maybe TRBD2 (6 bases). Trimming pared 3 bases from V and 2 bases from J, leaving 7 bases between. The CDR3 covers 12 residues. CDR1 is SQVTM and CDR2 is ANQGSEA in the germline V gene. This CDR3 is CSVEREQETQYF. CDR3 DNA: TGCAGCGTTGAGCGGGAACAAGAGACCCAGTACTTC.

Many counts were recorded for this clonotype. The chain joins TRBV7-9 to TRBJ2-5; a weak D match, TRBD2 (6 bases). V was trimmed by 2 bases and J by 5 bases, leaving 15 bases between them. The CDR3 length is 15 residues. CDR1 SEHNR and CDR2 FQNEAQ come from the germline V gene (reference sequence). CDR3 nucleotide sequence: TGTGCCAGCAGCTTATTCGGAGGGACGGGGGAGACCCAGTACTTC. Amino acids: CASSLFGGTGETQYF.

The chain combines TRBV5-6 with TRBJ1-3, with TRBD1 as a possible D gene (5 bases). The germline V gene has CDR1 SGHDT and CDR2 YYEEEE. The CDR3 is made up of 15 amino acids. V lost 4 bases and J 2 bases, leaving 13 bases between the germline ends. The CDR3 protein is CASSPSWGTGNTIYF. For the CDR3, the DNA is TGTGCCAGCAGCCCCTCTTGGGGCACTGGAAACACCATATATTTT.

This chain connects TRBV7-6 to TRBJ2-5; tentatively, D is TRBD1 or TRBD2 (5 bases each). There are 17 residues in the CDR3. V lost 2 bases to trimming and J lost 0 bases, with 16 bases between them. Per germline, CDR1 SGHVS and CDR2 FNYEAQ. This chain's CDR3 is CASSLFQGASYQETQYF. The CDR3 nucleotides read TGTGCCAGCAGCTTATTTCAGGGAGCATCGTACCAAGAGACCCAGTACTTC.